This T cell receptor beta chain is from a study of T-cell memory formation after mild COVID-19. TCRdb used MiXCR to reprocess the 5' RACE reads, holding one entry per CDR3 protein. Of almost 550,000 distinct CDR3 sequences listed, 20% are singletons. This CDR3 comprises 13 residues. Germline CDR1 reads SGHDN; CDR2 reads FVKESK. Trimming left V 3 bases short and J 6 bases short, with 11 bases between. V gene TRBV14 combines with J gene TRBJ1-1, with D maybe TRBD1 (6 bases). The origin of this receptor is an adult woman who had mild COVID-19 (a few samples of this study predate the infection). Cell type and time point are not known. The sequencing sample was made of PBMCs or a T cell subset sorted from them (not recorded which). In nucleotides, the CDR3 is TGTGCCAGCAGCCAGTCCAGGGGAGCTGAAGCTTTCTTT. This encodes CASSQSRGAEAFF.